This is a list of T cell receptor beta chains from one sample in a study of blood T cell repertoires in COVID-19. Using immunoSEQ multiplex PCR, the repertoire was profiled, and TCRdb retains in-frame clones only, with some absent. The sample has about 300,000 clones, about 85% seen once. The sample comprised PBMCs or T cells enriched from blood (not recorded which). These receptors were collected from a woman under 40 who had been exposed to COVID-19. Both conserved end residues are part of each CDR3. Fields, in order: J gene, clone size, V gene, D gene, CDR3 protein, CDR3 DNA. The D gene is left open where the match is weak. Rows give clone size only sometimes, using once, few, many, or a class for an expanded clone.

TRBJ1-2	NA	TRBV12-3/TRBV12-4	NA	CASKGGHGYTF	TGTGCCAGCAAAGGAGGACATGGCTACACCTTC
TRBJ1-2	NA	TRBV3-1/TRBV3-2	NA	CASSPERGGYGYTF	TGTGCCAGCAGCCCGGAGAGGGGAGGCTATGGCTACACCTTC
TRBJ2-2	NA	TRBV30	NA	CAWNPGETGELFF	TGTGCCTGGAACCCAGGGGAGACCGGGGAGCTGTTTTTT
TRBJ2-5	NA	TRBV7-8	TRBD1	CASSLRDRGWQETQYF	TGTGCCAGCAGCCTACGGGACAGGGGATGGCAAGAGACCCAGTACTTC
TRBJ1-5	NA	TRBV11-3	NA	CASSTVNRRATMGRWPQHF	TGTGCCAGCAGCACCGTTAATCGTAGAGCGACCATGGGGCGTTGGCCCCAGCATTTT
TRBJ1-1	NA	TRBV28	NA	CASSVGGNTEAFF	TGTGCCAGCAGTGTCGGAGGGAACACTGAAGCTTTCTTT
TRBJ2-7	NA	TRBV7-9	NA	CASRLPNGSSEQYF	TGTGCCAGCAGATTGCCGAACGGGTCGTCCGAGCAGTACTTC
TRBJ2-1	NA	TRBV7-3	TRBD2	CASSFRLAGPYNEQFF	TGTGCCAGCAGTTTTAGACTAGCGGGCCCCTACAATGAGCAGTTCTTC
TRBJ2-2	NA	TRBV28	TRBD1	CASSPSAGQGITGELFF	TGTGCCAGCAGCCCCTCGGCGGGACAGGGGATAACCGGGGAGCTGTTTTTT
TRBJ2-7	NA	TRBV9	TRBD1	CASSVGQGAYEQYF	TGTGCCAGCAGCGTAGGACAGGGGGCCTACGAGCAGTACTTC
TRBJ1-3	NA	TRBV6-1	NA	CASSESDTIYF	TGTGCCAGCAGTGAGTCGGACACCATATATTTT
TRBJ1-1	once	TRBV7-9	TRBD1	CASSEGQGFKTEAFF	TGTGCCAGCAGCGAAGGACAGGGATTTAAGACTGAAGCTTTCTTT
TRBJ1-1	NA	TRBV10-3	NA	CAAGGNTEAFF	TGTGCCGCCGGGGGAAACACTGAAGCTTTCTTT
TRBJ1-2	NA	TRBV5-8	TRBD1	CASSVDRANYGYTF	TGTGCCAGCAGCGTGGACAGGGCTAACTATGGCTACACCTTC
TRBJ1-1	few	TRBV25-1	TRBD1	CASSDIRGLYTEAFF	TGTGCCAGCAGTGATATCAGGGGGTTGTACACTGAAGCTTTCTTT
TRBJ1-2	NA	TRBV4-1	TRBD1	CASSQGSPGQGPRDDTF	TGCGCCAGCAGCCAAGGCTCCCCGGGACAGGGCCCCCGTGACGACACCTTC
TRBJ2-7	NA	TRBV7-7	NA	CANGVGAPEQYF	TGTGCTAACGGGGTGGGGGCCCCTGAGCAGTACTTC
TRBJ2-3	NA	TRBV7-2	TRBD2	CASSLSLAVTDTQYF	TGTGCCAGCAGCTTGTCGCTAGCGGTCACAGATACGCAGTATTTT
TRBJ2-3	NA	TRBV27	TRBD2	CASSPRTSGGHTQYF	TGTGCCAGCAGTCCACGGACTAGCGGGGGCCATACGCAGTATTTT
TRBJ2-5	NA	TRBV28	TRBD2	CASSAAGGPHQETQYF	TGTGCCAGCTCTGCGGCGGGGGGCCCCCATCAAGAGACCCAGTACTTC
TRBJ1-2	few	TRBV28	NA	CASSYGFSGAYGYTF	TGTGCCAGCAGTTATGGGTTTTCAGGGGCCTATGGCTACACCTTC
TRBJ1-1	NA	TRBV6-1	TRBD1	CASSGRTGTPSTEAFF	TGTGCCAGCAGTGGAAGGACAGGGACCCCGAGCACTGAAGCTTTCTTT
TRBJ2-7	few	TRBV12-3/TRBV12-4	TRBD2	CASSSSGTSGRYF	TGTGCCAGCAGTTCCTCCGGGACTAGCGGTCGGTACTTC
TRBJ1-1	NA	TRBV5-4	NA	CASSSNGQNTEAFF	TGTGCCAGCAGCTCCAACGGACAGAACACTGAAGCTTTCTTT
TRBJ2-7	NA	TRBV27	NA	CASSFLDRTYEQYF	TGTGCCAGCAGTTTCTTGGACAGAACCTACGAGCAGTACTTC
TRBJ2-4	NA	TRBV18	NA	CASSPHSTKNIQYF	TGTGCCAGCTCACCACATAGTACCAAAAACATTCAGTACTTC
TRBJ1-5	NA	TRBV7-9	NA	CASSSGWDQPQHF	TGTGCCAGCAGCTCGGGATGGGATCAGCCCCAGCATTTT
TRBJ1-4	NA	TRBV6-2/TRBV6-3	TRBD1	CASSYGTGGGEKLFF	TGTGCCAGCAGTTACGGGACAGGCGGTGGAGAAAAACTGTTTTTT
TRBJ1-2	few	TRBV19	NA	CASRILVPPYGYTF	TGTGCCAGTAGGATACTTGTCCCCCCTTATGGCTACACCTTC
TRBJ1-5	NA	TRBV18	NA	CASSQVRASNQPQHF	TGTGCCAGCTCACAGGTCAGGGCCTCCAATCAGCCCCAGCATTTT
TRBJ2-3	NA	TRBV9	NA	CASNPAGPPDTQYF	TGTGCCAGCAACCCCGCGGGGCCCCCAGATACGCAGTATTTT
TRBJ2-1	NA	TRBV11-2	TRBD1	CASSLEWGTGVDNEQFF	TGTGCCAGCAGCTTAGAGTGGGGGACAGGGGTGGACAATGAGCAGTTCTTC
TRBJ1-1	NA	TRBV4-1	NA	CASSGVGTEAFF	TGCGCCAGTTCGGGGGTGGGGACTGAAGCTTTCTTT
TRBJ1-1	few	TRBV7-7	NA	CASSQGYNTEAFF	TGTGCTAGCAGCCAGGGTTATAACACTGAAGCTTTCTTT
TRBJ2-2	NA	TRBV7-9	NA	CASSFGRGTGELFF	TGTGCCAGCAGCTTCGGTCGGGGTACCGGGGAGCTGTTTTTT
TRBJ2-7	once	TRBV18	NA	CASSTKGEEQYF	TGTGCCAGCTCAACAAAGGGGGAGGAGCAGTACTTC
TRBJ2-5	NA	TRBV6-5	TRBD2	CASSYTAGGRETQYF	TGTGCCAGCAGTTATACTGCGGGGGGTAGGGAGACCCAGTACTTC
TRBJ1-1	NA	TRBV7-9	NA	CASSSEQKNTEAFF	TGTGCCAGCAGCTCCGAACAGAAGAACACTGAAGCTTTCTTT
TRBJ1-5	NA	TRBV7-9	TRBD1	CASSLYEGQNQPQHF	TGTGCCAGCAGCTTATATGAGGGACAGAATCAGCCCCAGCATTTT
TRBJ1-1	NA	TRBV3-1/TRBV3-2	NA	CASSQIAGRVSTEAFF	TGTGCCAGCAGCCAAATCGCAGGGAGGGTTAGTACTGAAGCTTTCTTT
TRBJ2-7	once	TRBV19	NA	CATTDTRSSYEQYF	TGTGCCACCACGGACACCAGGAGCTCCTACGAGCAGTACTTC
TRBJ1-3	NA	TRBV7-2	NA	CASSITRNTIYF	TGTGCCAGCAGCATTACAAGAAACACCATATATTTT
TRBJ1-5	NA	TRBV15	NA	CATSRDNRVGNQPQHF	TGTGCCACCAGCAGAGACAACAGGGTGGGCAATCAGCCCCAGCATTTT
TRBJ2-7	NA	TRBV29-1	TRBD1	CTLVLTGGCEQYF	TGCACCCTAGTCCTGACAGGGGGATGCGAGCAGTACTTC
TRBJ1-1	NA	TRBV6-1	NA	CASSEVAKTEAFF	TGTGCCAGCAGTGAAGTAGCGAAGACCGAGGCTTTCTTT
TRBJ2-1	NA	TRBV7-9	TRBD2	CASSRSSGSNNEQFF	TGTGCCAGCAGCCGATCTAGCGGGAGCAACAATGAGCAGTTCTTC
TRBJ1-4	NA	TRBV29-1	NA	CSGGGAEVEKLFF	TGCAGTGGCGGGGGGGCGGAAGTTGAAAAACTGTTTTTT
TRBJ1-3	once	TRBV7-9	NA	CASSLPGTGNTIYF	TGTGCCAGCAGCTTACCAGGAACTGGAAACACCATATATTTT
TRBJ2-7	NA	TRBV5-6	TRBD1	CASSTGTGSVSGELFEQYF	TGTGCCAGCAGCACAGGGACAGGGTCGGTAAGTGGGGAACTATTTGAGCAGTACTTC
TRBJ1-1	few	TRBV4-3	NA	CASSQEPNERTEAFF	TGCGCCAGCAGCCAAGAGCCGAATGAGAGAACGGAAGCTTTCTTT
TRBJ1-1	NA	TRBV5-1	TRBD1	CASSSADRVGTEAFF	TGCGCCAGCAGCTCGGCGGACAGGGTTGGAACTGAAGCTTTCTTT
TRBJ2-7	NA	TRBV5-1	NA	CASSGDAGRYEQYF	TGCGCCAGCAGCGGGGACGCGGGACGCTACGAGCAGTACTTC
TRBJ2-7	NA	TRBV30	NA	CAWSVSQGNYEQYF	TGTGCCTGGAGTGTCTCTCAGGGAAACTACGAGCAGTACTTC